This TCR beta chain was profiled in a study of blood T cell repertoires in COVID-19. Assay: immunoSEQ multiplex PCR; the TCRdb copy retains only in-frame clones and omits some. The sample shows over 200,000 clones, roughly 80% of them seen only once. The CDR3 extends over 16 amino acids. The V gene end was trimmed by 6 bases and the J gene end by 7 bases; junction bases not matched to a gene: 12. Germline loops: CDR1 MNHEY, CDR2 SVGEGT. This clone was observed once. Sequenced sample: peripheral blood. The TCR comes from a man in his fifties or sixties with active or convalescent COVID-19. The chain links TRBV6-2 or TRBV6-3 to TRBJ2-5; 12 nucleotides match TRBD2. The CDR3 is CASSHLAGGSPGTQYF. DNA of the CDR3: TGTGCCAGCAGCCACCTAGCGGGGGGGTCCCCGGGGACCCAGTACTTC.